The 30 T cell receptor beta chains below were found in one sample sequenced in a study of CD8 T cells in Susac syndrome. cDNA came from about 0.5 to 1 ug RNA primed by random hexamers. TCRdb redid the calling of the immunoSEQ multiplex PCR reads with MiXCR, one entry per CDR3 protein. The data hold a few hundred thousand distinct CDR3 sequences, with roughly nine tenths observed a single time. Sequences were obtained from CD8+ T cells from PBMCs. The receptors here all came from a human donor with multiple sclerosis.

The chain couples TRBV13 to TRBJ2-2, with a weak D call TRBD1 (7 bases). CDR1 is PRHDT and CDR2 is FYEKMQ in the germline V gene (reference sequence). The CDR3 extends over 13 amino acids. Trimming removed 3 bases from V and 9 bases from J, with 11 bases in between. The CDR3 is CASSFQGGRELFF. The CDR3 DNA follows: TGTGCCAGCAGCTTCCAGGGGGGCAGGGAGCTGTTTTTT.

The genes are TRBV7-8 and TRBJ2-3, with D unresolved. Germline CDR1 and CDR2: SGHVS and FQNEAQ. Trimming stripped 9 bases from V and 1 base from J, with 8 bases between. CDR3 length equals 12 residues. This chain's CDR3 is CASGIRTDTQYF. CDR3 in DNA: TGTGCCAGTGGAATACGCACAGATACGCAGTATTTT.

This clonotype has only a few counts. This rearrangement joins TRBV4-1 to TRBJ2-2; 8 nucleotides agree with TRBD2. J gave up 6 bases and V 4 bases, and 7 bases lay outside the gene matches. The germline V gene encodes CDR1 MGHRA and CDR2 YSYEKL. The CDR3 spans 15 residues. The CDR3 DNA sequence: TGCGCCAGCAGCCCCAAGGACGGGAGGGCCGGGGAGCTGTTTTTT. Its translation: CASSPKDGRAGELFF.

The V gene is TRBV19, the J gene TRBJ2-7; no definite D call. The germline gives CDR1 LNHDA, CDR2 SQIVND (reference sequence). The CDR3 runs to 11 residues. Trimming took off 4 bases at V and 7 bases at J, with 8 bases between the two ends. CDR3 coding DNA: TGTGCCAGTAGTAGTCCGGTTGAGCAGTACTTC. Protein sequence: CASSSPVEQYF. The variable domain in full, completed from reference TRBV19 and TRBJ2-7, reads DGGITQSPKYLFRKEGQNVTLSCEQNLNHDAMYWYRQDPGQGLRLIYYSQIVNDFQKGDIAEGYSVSREKKESFPLTVTSAQKNPTAFYLCASSSPVEQYFGPGTRLTVT.

The chain links TRBV27 to TRBJ2-5, with D hard to call. V shed 6 bases and J shed 2 bases, with 13 bases lying between them. This CDR3 contains 14 residues. The V gene's germline CDR1 is MNHEY and CDR2 SMNVEV (reference sequence). In DNA form, the CDR3 reads TGTGCCAGCAGCCCCCAGGCGGTTCAAGAGACCCAGTACTTC. Its protein product is CASSPQAVQETQYF.

V is TRBV7-9 and J is TRBJ2-1, with 9 nucleotides matching TRBD1. Germline V gene data show CDR1 as SEHNR and CDR2 as FQNEAQ (reference sequence). CDR3 length: 17 amino acids. After removal of 6 bases from V and 6 bases from J, the junction contained 15 bases not matched to a gene. Here the CDR3 DNA reads TGTGCCAGCAGACTACCTAAACCCGGGACAGGGACCAATGAGCAGTTCTTC. It encodes CASRLPKPGTGTNEQFF.

This chain joins TRBV7-2 and TRBJ2-7, with D possibly matching TRBD2 (5 bases). V was shortened by 1 base and J by 3 bases, with 16 bases between the two germline ends. The V gene's germline CDR1 is SGHTA and CDR2 FQGNSA. The CDR3 consists of 16 residues. For the CDR3, the DNA is TGTGCCAGCAGCTTAGGGTATGGACTGCCTGACTACGAGCAGTACTTC. It encodes CASSLGYGLPDYEQYF.

J is TRBJ2-1 and V is TRBV5-6; D is perhaps TRBD2 (5 bases). Germline values: CDR1 SGHDT, CDR2 YYEEEE. This CDR3 is 15 amino acids long. V gave up 1 base and J gave up 2 bases, with 10 bases separating them. CDR3 DNA sequence: TGTGCCAGCAGCTTGACGACTACTACCTACAATGAGCAGTTCTTC. Protein sequence: CASSLTTTTYNEQFF.

The chain uses TRBV21-1 and TRBJ1-2; TRBD1 is the table's D call and was not checked against the DNA. TRBV21-1 is classified as a pseudogene. The CDR3 extends over 14 amino acids. The CDR3 loop reads CASSSRHFGYGYTF. Here the CDR3 DNA reads TGTGCCAGCAGCTCCCGACACTTTGGATATGGCTACACCTTC.

This sequence joins TRBV30 and TRBJ2-3, with TRBD2 identical over 8 bases. The CDR3 covers 12 residues. V was clipped by 5 bases and J by 6 bases; unmatched bases: 4. CDR1 GTSNPN and CDR2 SVGIG come from the germline V gene (reference sequence). CDR3 bases: TGTGCCTGGGTGCTAGCGGGTGATACGCAGTATTTT. This codes for CAWVLAGDTQYF.

The J gene is TRBJ2-1, the V gene TRBV3-1; tentative D call: TRBD2 (5 bases). V dropped 1 base and J dropped 4 bases, with 26 bases sitting between them. This CDR3 spans 20 amino acids. The germline CDR1 and CDR2 sequences are LGHDT and YNNKEL (reference sequence). The CDR3 DNA is TGTGCCAGCAGCCAAGTCATTCCTAGCTATTCCTCAACCCAATACAATGAGCAGTTCTTC. This codes for CASSQVIPSYSSTQYNEQFF.

V gene TRBV19 combines with J gene TRBJ2-1; 9 nucleotides match TRBD1. Germline CDR1 and CDR2: LNHDA and SQIVND (reference sequence). There are 15 residues in the CDR3. The V and J ends lost 5 bases and 7 bases, in that order; junction bases with no gene match: 9. CDR3 loop: CASSAPGTGWNEQFF. The CDR3 coding sequence is TGTGCCAGTAGTGCACCCGGGACAGGGTGGAATGAGCAGTTCTTC.

The J gene is TRBJ1-2, the V gene TRBV30; D may be TRBD1 (5 bases). Looked up from germline, CDR1 is GTSNPN and CDR2 is SVGIG (reference sequence). The CDR3 sequence is 15 residues long. With 5 bases removed from V and 8 bases from J, the gap between germline ends came to 24 bases. Here the CDR3 reads CAWGSTARVSRGYTF. The CDR3 DNA is TGTGCCTGGGGTTCCACCGCCAGGGTTTCAAGAGGCTACACCTTC.

This chain joins TRBV9 and TRBJ1-3; TRBD1 aligns across 7 bases. Germline-derived CDR1 and CDR2 are SGDLS and YYNGEE. This CDR3 comprises 14 residues. The V and J ends lost 3 bases and 4 bases, in that order; junction bases with no gene match: 4. This CDR3 is CASSAGTAGNTIYF. In DNA form, the CDR3 reads TGTGCCAGCAGCGCCGGGACAGCAGGAAACACCATATATTTT.

The chain employs TRBV7-9 and TRBJ1-1; D is possibly TRBD1 (6 bases). The CDR3 is 14 residues long. Germline loops: CDR1 SEHNR, CDR2 FQNEAQ (reference sequence). The V end lost 8 bases, the J end lost 5 bases, and 18 bases lay between the germline ends. The CDR3 protein is CASLTSRGGTEAFF. The CDR3 DNA reads TGTGCCAGCCTTACCAGTAGGGGGGGGACTGAAGCTTTCTTT.

The V and J genes are TRBV10-1 and TRBJ2-1, with 8 bases identical to TRBD2. Germline V gene lookup returns CDR1 WNHNN and CDR2 SYGVQD (reference sequence). Trimming at V came to 1 base and at J to 2 bases, leaving 4 bases not matched to a gene. This CDR3 spans 16 amino acids. The CDR3 sequence is CASSEYAGGAYNEQFF. CDR3 sequence (DNA): TGCGCCAGCAGTGAGTACGCGGGGGGAGCCTACAATGAGCAGTTCTTC.

This clonotype was seen only once. This rearrangement joins TRBV19 to TRBJ1-2; D is undetermined. Trimming took 8 bases from V and 0 from J, leaving 22 bases between them. Germline CDR1 reads LNHDA; CDR2 reads SQIVND (reference sequence). The CDR3 totals 17 residues. The CDR3 reads CASLSPRSEPANYGYTF. The CDR3 nucleotides read TGTGCCAGTTTGAGCCCAAGATCGGAACCCGCTAACTATGGCTACACCTTC.

The J gene is TRBJ2-5, the V gene TRBV7-9; D is perhaps TRBD2 (6 bases). Germline CDR1 reads SEHNR; CDR2 reads FQNEAQ (reference sequence). CDR3 length: 14 residues. Trimming stripped 6 bases from V and 5 bases from J, with 16 bases between. The CDR3 reads CASRPEGSGETQYF. The CDR3 DNA reads as TGTGCCAGCAGGCCGGAGGGGTCCGGGGAGACCCAGTACTTC.

CDR3 region: CASTLLGTGDYGLPGYTF. The CDR3, as DNA: TGTGCCAGCACTTTACTCGGGACAGGGGACTATGGTCTCCCCGGCTACACCTTC. This chain connects TRBV11-2 to TRBJ1-2; 10 bases line up with TRBD1. With 7 bases clipped from V and 8 bases from J, the junction kept 22 bases outside the gene matches. Per germline, CDR1 SGHAT and CDR2 FQNNGV. This CDR3 comprises 18 residues.

The rearrangement links TRBV27 to TRBJ2-5; tentatively, D is TRBD1 (6 bases). The CDR3 consists of 14 residues. The germline V gene encodes CDR1 MNHEY and CDR2 SMNVEV (reference sequence). V was clipped by 6 bases and J by 2 bases, with 13 bases between them. CDR3 sequence (DNA): TGTGCCAGCAGATCTTTGGACAGACAAGAGACCCAGTACTTC. This gives the protein CASRSLDRQETQYF.

The V gene is TRBV3-1, the J gene TRBJ2-6, with D possibly matching TRBD1 (5 bases). V was shortened by 0 bases and J by 3 bases, with 15 bases between the two germline ends. The CDR3 contains 18 residues. The V gene's germline CDR1 is LGHDT and CDR2 YNNKEL (reference sequence). The CDR3 nucleotides are TGTGCCAGCAGCCAAGATTTTCCAGGGTTGGGTGGGGCCAACGTCCTGACTTTC. Encoded protein: CASSQDFPGLGGANVLTF. The complete variable domain, with remaining parts taken from reference TRBV3-1 and TRBJ2-6, reads DTAVSQTPKYLVTQMGNDKSIKCEQNLGHDTMYWYKQDSKKFLKIMFSYNNKELIINETVPNRFSPKSPDKAHLNLHINSLELGDSAVYFCASSQDFPGLGGANVLTFGAGSRLTVL.

This chain links TRBV6-5 with TRBJ1-5; D remains unclear. The V end lost 6 bases, the J end lost 7 bases, and 13 bases lay between the germline ends. Germline V gene lookup returns CDR1 MNHEY and CDR2 SVGAGI. This CDR3 spans 13 amino acids. The CDR3 DNA is TGTGCCAGCAGCCCCGCCGGGCACCAGCCCCAGCATTTT. This gives the protein CASSPAGHQPQHF.

The gene calls are TRBV20-1 and TRBJ2-1; possibly TRBD2 for D (6 bases). Between the trimmed V and J ends, which lost 0 bases and 4 bases, there was a span of 10 bases. This CDR3 comprises 14 residues. Germline V gene data show CDR1 as DFQATT and CDR2 as SNEGSKA (reference sequence). The CDR3 bases are TGCAGTGCTAGAGATATAGCGGATTACAATGAGCAGTTCTTC. It is translated as CSARDIADYNEQFF.

The chain couples TRBV5-1 to TRBJ2-5; D is unresolved. This CDR3 has 14 residues. The germline V and J ends were trimmed by 0 bases and 0 bases, with 6 bases remaining between them. The V gene's germline CDR1 is SGHRS and CDR2 YFSETQ. DNA of the CDR3: TGCGCCAGCAGCTTGGACTGGGACCAAGAGACCCAGTACTTC. Residues: CASSLDWDQETQYF. The full variable domain, completed using reference TRBV5-1 and TRBJ2-5, is KAGVTQTPRYLIKTRGQQVTLSCSPISGHRSVSWYQQTPGQGLQFLFEYFSETQRNKGNFPGRFSGRQFSNSRSEMNVSTLELGDSALYLCASSLDWDQETQYFGPGTRLLVL.

The rearrangement uses TRBV3-1 and TRBJ1-6; D unclear. The CDR3 is 16 amino acids. The germline V and J ends were trimmed by 3 bases and 0 bases, with 9 bases remaining between them. Germline CDR1 is LGHDT and CDR2 is YNNKEL (reference sequence). The CDR3 spells CASSHERSSYNSPLHF. The DNA of the CDR3 is TGTGCCAGCAGCCATGAGCGGAGCTCCTATAATTCACCCCTCCACTTT.

The CDR3, as DNA: TGTGCCAGCAGCCGCCCACTAGCGGGAGACACAGATACGCAGTATTTT. It is translated as CASSRPLAGDTDTQYF. The rearrangement joins TRBV13 to TRBJ2-3; 11 nucleotides line up with TRBD2. The length of the CDR3 is 16 residues. Germline assignment: CDR1 PRHDT and CDR2 FYEKMQ (reference sequence). V trimming: 5 bases; J trimming: 2 bases; junction bases outside the gene matches: 6. Based on the CDR3 plus reference TRBV13 and TRBJ2-3, the full variable domain is AAGVIQSPRHLIKEKRETATLKCYPIPRHDTVYWYQQGPGQDPQFLISFYEKMQSDKGSIPDRFSAQQFSDYHSELNMSSLELGDSALYFCASSRPLAGDTDTQYFGPGTRLTVL.

Only one count was recorded for this clonotype. This CDR3 is CASSLAGGLNIQYF. CDR3 coding DNA: TGTGCCAGCAGCTTAGCAGGGGGCCTGAACATTCAGTACTTC. This chain uses TRBV13 with TRBJ2-4, with 8 positions matching TRBD1. Germline V gives CDR1 PRHDT, CDR2 FYEKMQ (reference sequence). This CDR3 is built from 14 residues. The trim removed 1 base at V and 7 bases at J, leaving 3 bases unmatched.

This chain connects TRBV4-1 to TRBJ2-7; D unclear. The CDR3 has 15 amino acids. Germline CDR1 reads MGHRA; CDR2 reads YSYEKL. Trimming took 1 base from V and 0 from J, leaving 10 bases between them. The CDR3 loop reads CASSQVLESSYEQYF. The CDR3 DNA follows: TGCGCCAGCAGCCAAGTCTTGGAGAGCTCCTACGAGCAGTACTTC.

The chain joins TRBV12-3 or TRBV12-4 to TRBJ2-7; unclear D gene. The CDR3 extends over 13 amino acids. V lost 7 bases to trimming and J lost 3 bases, with 13 bases between them. In DNA, the CDR3 is TGTGCCAGCACCGCGTCGAACCTCTACGAGCAGTACTTC. Translation gives CASTASNLYEQYF.

The CDR3 spells CASSQDLGLNEAFF. For the CDR3, the DNA is TGTGCCAGCAGCCAAGATCTGGGCCTGAATGAAGCTTTCTTT. This chain joins TRBV4-2 and TRBJ1-1; D call uncertain. CDR1 is LGHNA, CDR2 YNFKEQ, per germline. Trimming stripped 0 bases from V and 7 bases from J, with 12 bases between. The length of the CDR3 is 14 residues.